Below, 3 T cell receptor beta chains from the same sample are listed, as sequenced in a study of blood T cells in healthy people across ages. Using a J-beta primer mix together with a sample-barcoded 5' primer, a second PCR was run for about 6 to 11 cycles. TCRdb reprocessed the 5' RACE reads with MiXCR, giving one entry per CDR3 protein. The data hold 850,000 to 1,100,000 distinct CDR3 sequences, with 30% to 40% observed a single time. Specimen: blood. The receptors originated from a man aged 18 to 35 in good health.

The rearrangement uses TRBV2 and TRBJ1-1, with D unclear. CDR3 length: 14 residues. CDR1 SNHLY and CDR2 FYNNEI come from the germline V gene. With 4 bases removed from V and 6 bases from J, the gap between germline ends came to 15 bases. The CDR3 DNA reads TGTGCCAGCAGTGTTGACAAGGGAACCGCTGAAGCTTTCTTT. Its translation: CASSVDKGTAEAFF.

This rearrangement joins TRBV10-3 to TRBJ2-6; D possibly corresponds to TRBD2 (6 bases). Trimming removed 6 bases from V and 2 bases from J, with 14 bases in between. The CDR3 covers 16 residues. The germline gives CDR1 ENHRY, CDR2 SYGVKD. CDR3 nucleotides: TGTGCCATCAGCGTCGGGGGAGGACCTGGGGCCAACGTCCTGACTTTC. This codes for CAISVGGGPGANVLTF.

V and J are TRBV30 and TRBJ1-1; 12 bases map to TRBD1. J gave up 1 base and V 0 bases, and 9 bases lay outside the gene matches. The CDR3 runs 18 residues. The germline gives CDR1 GTSNPN, CDR2 SVGIG (reference sequence). In nucleotides, the CDR3 is TGTGCCTGGAGTGTAGCCCCGGGACAGGGGGCGAAGAACACTGAAGCTTTCTTT. Its translation is CAWSVAPGQGAKNTEAFF.